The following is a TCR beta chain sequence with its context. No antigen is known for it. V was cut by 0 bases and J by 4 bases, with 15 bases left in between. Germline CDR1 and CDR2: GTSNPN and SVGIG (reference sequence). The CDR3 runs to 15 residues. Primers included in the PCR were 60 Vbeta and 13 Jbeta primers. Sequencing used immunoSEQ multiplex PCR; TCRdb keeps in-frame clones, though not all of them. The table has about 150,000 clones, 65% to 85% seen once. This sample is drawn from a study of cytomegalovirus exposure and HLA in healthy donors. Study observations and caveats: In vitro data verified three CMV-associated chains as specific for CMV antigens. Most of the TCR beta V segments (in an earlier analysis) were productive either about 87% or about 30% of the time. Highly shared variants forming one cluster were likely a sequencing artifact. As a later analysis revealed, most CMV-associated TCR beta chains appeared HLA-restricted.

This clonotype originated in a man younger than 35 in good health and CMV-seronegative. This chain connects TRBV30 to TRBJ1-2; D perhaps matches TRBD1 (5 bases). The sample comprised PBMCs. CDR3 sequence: CAWSVRGRRRYGYTF. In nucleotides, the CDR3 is TGTGCCTGGAGTGTAAGGGGCAGGCGCCGCTATGGCTACACCTTC.